This is a list of T cell receptor beta chains from one sample in a study of CD8+CD57+ T cells in acquired aplastic anemia. Each CDR3 protein is one row after TCRdb ran MiXCR on the reads. The sample contains more than 150,000 distinct CDR3 sequences, approximately 48% of which appear only once. The sequenced sample consisted of sorted CD4+, CD8+, or CD8+CD57+ T cells (not recorded which) from PBMCs. The receptors were sampled from a human donor with aplastic anemia. The CDR3 runs from the conserved cysteine through the conserved F or W. The order of the fields is D gene, V gene, J gene, CDR3 protein. D genes are given only for firm matches.

>.|TRBV24-1|TRBJ1-5
CATSGVSNQPQHF
>.|TRBV24-1|TRBJ2-5
CATTGTKGETQCF
>TRBD2|TRBV2|TRBJ2-3
CASSSSGGAADTQYF
>.|TRBV7-9|TRBJ2-7
CASSSQGTSSYEQYF
>TRBD1|TRBV20-1|TRBJ2-5
CSVRAGGEETQYF
>TRBD2|TRBV7-2|TRBJ2-5
CASSLGLAGGPKTQYF
>.|TRBV3-1|TRBJ2-7
CASSQMSYEQYF
>.|TRBV9|TRBJ1-3
CASSSRLSGNTIYF
>TRBD1|TRBV10-3|TRBJ2-5
CAISEGDRGWTQYF
>.|TRBV20-1|TRBJ2-7
CSANWASTHEQYF
>.|TRBV19|TRBJ2-6
CASSIKGAGANVLTF
>.|TRBV2|TRBJ2-7
CASSVHSKARLIGYEQYF
>TRBD2|TRBV24-1|TRBJ2-1
CATSDFREGEQFF
>.|TRBV7-9|TRBJ2-7
CASSVNQGEQYF
>.|TRBV4-2|TRBJ2-7
CASSQVESSYEQYF
>TRBD2|TRBV4-1|TRBJ2-3
CASSQERGTSGTDTQYF
>TRBD1|TRBV10-3|TRBJ2-3
CAISEDRGGDTQYF
>TRBD1|TRBV9|TRBJ2-7
CASSPGTVYDQYF
>.|TRBV12-3/TRBV12-4|TRBJ1-2
CASSFQGYGYTF
>.|TRBV7-2|TRBJ2-1
CASSLGASYEQFF
>TRBD1|TRBV20-1|TRBJ1-5
CSALRGGWDSNQPQHF
>.|TRBV9|TRBJ1-4
CATSNLQGSNEKLFF
>TRBD1|TRBV5-1|TRBJ1-1
CASSSAGGLVNTEAFF
>.|TRBV5-1|TRBJ1-3
CASSLGAFPSSGNTIYF
>.|TRBV15|TRBJ2-2
CATSRPQTTGGELFF
>TRBD1|TRBV2|TRBJ2-2
CASHRTGGTGELFF
>.|TRBV6-1|TRBJ2-5
CASSELGETQYF
>.|TRBV20-1|TRBJ2-7
CSAREGGWASYEQYF
>.|TRBV5-6|TRBJ1-4
CASSLGGEKLFF
>.|TRBV14|TRBJ2-3
CASSQDVAGARGDTQYF
>.|TRBV5-1|TRBJ2-3
CASSLVAGTQYF
>.|TRBV5-1|TRBJ2-5
CASSLVGGSGGETQYF
>TRBD2|TRBV20-1|TRBJ2-3
CSLSGGTDTQYF
>TRBD1|TRBV29-1|TRBJ1-2
CSVIRDSLRLPYGYTF
>TRBD2|TRBV12-3/TRBV12-4|TRBJ2-7
CASRTSGISYEQYF
>.|TRBV20-1|TRBJ1-3
CSAHRGTGNTIYF
>.|TRBV5-6|TRBJ2-4
CASSPPGLDIQYF
>TRBD1|TRBV10-3|TRBJ1-2
CAISPWTGSGYTF
>TRBD1|TRBV28|TRBJ1-2
CASSLGQGHGYTF
>.|TRBV24-1|TRBJ1-2
CATSGNYGYTF
>TRBD1|TRBV5-1|TRBJ2-2
CASSLGQGADTGELFF
>.|TRBV24-1|TRBJ1-2
CATSDLHGYGYTF
>.|TRBV2|TRBJ1-5
CASSVGESNQPQHF
>.|TRBV11-1|TRBJ1-5
CASSLDNSGSNQPQHF
>.|TRBV12-3/TRBV12-4|TRBJ1-1
CASSLEVGHQNTEAFF
>.|TRBV7-9|TRBJ2-2
CASSLSGELFF
>.|TRBV7-7|TRBJ1-1
CASSLSLNTEAFF